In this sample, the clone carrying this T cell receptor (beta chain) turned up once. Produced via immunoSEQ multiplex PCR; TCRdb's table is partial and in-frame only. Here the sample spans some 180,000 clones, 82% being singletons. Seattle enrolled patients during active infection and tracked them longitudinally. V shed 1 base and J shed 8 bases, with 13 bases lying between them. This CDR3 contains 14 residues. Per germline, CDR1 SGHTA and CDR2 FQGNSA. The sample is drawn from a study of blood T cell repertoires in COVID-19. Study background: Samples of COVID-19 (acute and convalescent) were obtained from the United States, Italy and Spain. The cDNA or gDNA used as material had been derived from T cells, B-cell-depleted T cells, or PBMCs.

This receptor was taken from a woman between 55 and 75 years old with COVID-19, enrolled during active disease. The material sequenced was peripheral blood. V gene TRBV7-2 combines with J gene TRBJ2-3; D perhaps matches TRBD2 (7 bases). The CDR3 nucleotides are TGTGCCAGCAGCTTAGACGGGGGGCAAGGTACGCAGTATTTT. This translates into CASSLDGGQGTQYF.